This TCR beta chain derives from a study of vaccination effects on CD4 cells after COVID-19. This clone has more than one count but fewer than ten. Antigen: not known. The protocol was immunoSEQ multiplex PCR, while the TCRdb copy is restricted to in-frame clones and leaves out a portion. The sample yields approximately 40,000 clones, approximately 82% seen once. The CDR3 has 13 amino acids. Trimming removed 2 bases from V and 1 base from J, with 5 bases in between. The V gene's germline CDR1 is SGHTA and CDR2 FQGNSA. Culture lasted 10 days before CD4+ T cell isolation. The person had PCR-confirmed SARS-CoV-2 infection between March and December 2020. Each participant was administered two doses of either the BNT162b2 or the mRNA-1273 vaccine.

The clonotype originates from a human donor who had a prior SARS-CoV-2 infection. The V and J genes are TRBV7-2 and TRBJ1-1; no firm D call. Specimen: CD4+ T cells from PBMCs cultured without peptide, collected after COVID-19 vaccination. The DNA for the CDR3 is TGTGCCAGCAGCTTATTGCAGAACACTGAAGCTTTCTTT. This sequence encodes CASSLLQNTEAFF.